These T cell receptor beta chains were read from a single sample in a study of blood T cell repertoires in COVID-19. Some clones are missing from TCRdb's copy, which holds only in-frame ones; the method was immunoSEQ multiplex PCR. The table shows fewer than 250,000 clones, with 70% to 90% occurring only once. Sequenced material: PBMCs or T cells enriched from blood (not recorded which). All receptors derive from a woman aged 50 to 60 with acute COVID-19. Each CDR3 is given with its conserved first and last residue. The D gene is left open where the match is weak. The size entry is marked missing in some rows and otherwise reads once, few, many or a size class.

d_call: .; v_call: TRBV6-6; j_call: TRBJ2-7; clone_size: .; cdr3_aa: CASSPLGGTYEQYF
d_call: TRBD2; v_call: TRBV7-9; j_call: TRBJ2-1; clone_size: few; cdr3_aa: CASSMLAGGRNEQFF
d_call: TRBD1; v_call: TRBV20-1; j_call: TRBJ2-7; clone_size: once; cdr3_aa: CSAQDREPYF
d_call: TRBD2; v_call: TRBV30; j_call: TRBJ2-3; clone_size: .; cdr3_aa: CAWTGLAGVYPRTDTQYF
d_call: .; v_call: TRBV27; j_call: TRBJ2-2; clone_size: .; cdr3_aa: CASSLWTDFTGELFF
d_call: TRBD2; v_call: TRBV11-3; j_call: TRBJ2-2; clone_size: .; cdr3_aa: CASSPTSGRKAGELFF
d_call: .; v_call: TRBV7-3; j_call: TRBJ2-3; clone_size: .; cdr3_aa: CASTSRDVIGTDTQYF
d_call: TRBD2; v_call: TRBV27; j_call: TRBJ2-1; clone_size: .; cdr3_aa: CASRTSGRAMGEQFF
d_call: .; v_call: TRBV15; j_call: TRBJ1-4; clone_size: .; cdr3_aa: CATSRGLTTATNEKLFF
d_call: TRBD2; v_call: TRBV3-1/TRBV3-2; j_call: TRBJ2-1; clone_size: few; cdr3_aa: CASSQVGGLAGLEQFF
d_call: TRBD2; v_call: TRBV11-2; j_call: TRBJ2-1; clone_size: .; cdr3_aa: CASSPGRGEGYNEQFF
d_call: .; v_call: TRBV10-3; j_call: TRBJ1-1; clone_size: .; cdr3_aa: CAISLGTVEREAFF
d_call: TRBD1; v_call: TRBV19; j_call: TRBJ2-7; clone_size: .; cdr3_aa: CASSALRDRVNYEQYF
d_call: .; v_call: TRBV6-5; j_call: TRBJ1-2; clone_size: .; cdr3_aa: CASSHPGKAPYGYTF
d_call: TRBD1; v_call: TRBV18; j_call: TRBJ1-2; clone_size: once; cdr3_aa: CASSPWDSLSNYGYTF
d_call: .; v_call: TRBV6-2/TRBV6-3; j_call: TRBJ1-5; clone_size: few; cdr3_aa: CASSYRQGSSNQPQHF
d_call: TRBD1; v_call: TRBV19; j_call: TRBJ1-1; clone_size: .; cdr3_aa: CASSFRGPTEAFF
d_call: TRBD2; v_call: TRBV30; j_call: TRBJ2-1; clone_size: .; cdr3_aa: CAWSRLAGVAEQFF
d_call: .; v_call: TRBV7-9; j_call: TRBJ2-5; clone_size: .; cdr3_aa: CASSFPGVETQYF
d_call: .; v_call: TRBV5-1; j_call: TRBJ1-6; clone_size: .; cdr3_aa: CASSLGRPLSYNSPLHF
d_call: .; v_call: TRBV5-4; j_call: TRBJ1-2; clone_size: few; cdr3_aa: CASSLVAGVRGYTF
d_call: .; v_call: TRBV28; j_call: TRBJ2-1; clone_size: few; cdr3_aa: CASRPRFDEQFF
d_call: TRBD1; v_call: TRBV5-8; j_call: TRBJ2-1; clone_size: once; cdr3_aa: CASSSGQGWNEQFF
d_call: .; v_call: TRBV7-9; j_call: TRBJ1-1; clone_size: .; cdr3_aa: CASSAQRTGHTEAFF
d_call: TRBD1; v_call: TRBV3-1/TRBV3-2; j_call: TRBJ1-4; clone_size: .; cdr3_aa: CASSQWRGRGEKLFF
d_call: TRBD1; v_call: TRBV6-5; j_call: TRBJ1-4; clone_size: .; cdr3_aa: CASSRNRGLNEKLFF
d_call: .; v_call: TRBV28; j_call: TRBJ2-7; clone_size: .; cdr3_aa: CASSFDSWEDYEQYF
d_call: TRBD2; v_call: TRBV27; j_call: TRBJ2-1; clone_size: .; cdr3_aa: CASSPGPSGSNEQFF
d_call: .; v_call: TRBV4-1; j_call: TRBJ2-3; clone_size: .; cdr3_aa: CASSPHEYSTDTQYF
d_call: TRBD2; v_call: TRBV14; j_call: TRBJ2-1; clone_size: .; cdr3_aa: CASSQGGTSGLRNEQFF
d_call: .; v_call: TRBV28; j_call: TRBJ2-4; clone_size: .; cdr3_aa: CASTPGGGAKNIQYF
d_call: .; v_call: TRBV5-4; j_call: TRBJ2-5; clone_size: once; cdr3_aa: CASSQQETQYF
d_call: .; v_call: TRBV29-1; j_call: TRBJ1-2; clone_size: .; cdr3_aa: CSVAAGTYNYGYTF
d_call: .; v_call: TRBV27; j_call: TRBJ1-2; clone_size: .; cdr3_aa: CASSPRGHGYTF
d_call: TRBD2; v_call: TRBV19; j_call: TRBJ2-7; clone_size: .; cdr3_aa: CASRSGTSASYEQYF
d_call: TRBD2; v_call: TRBV9; j_call: TRBJ2-2; clone_size: .; cdr3_aa: CASSVGVAGGELFF
d_call: TRBD1; v_call: TRBV5-6; j_call: TRBJ2-1; clone_size: .; cdr3_aa: CASSRDRHNEQFF
d_call: TRBD1; v_call: TRBV18; j_call: TRBJ2-5; clone_size: .; cdr3_aa: CASSPTGGRETQYF
d_call: .; v_call: TRBV18; j_call: TRBJ2-1; clone_size: .; cdr3_aa: CASSPLYGSSYNEQFF
d_call: .; v_call: TRBV18; j_call: TRBJ1-6; clone_size: .; cdr3_aa: CASSPPNGGNSPLHF
d_call: TRBD1; v_call: TRBV4-2; j_call: TRBJ1-6; clone_size: .; cdr3_aa: CASSHSDRVNSPLHF